This paragraph reports one T cell receptor beta chain. Its antigen is currently unknown. This specimen belongs to a study of cytomegalovirus exposure and HLA in healthy donors. Study-level information: In terms of ancestry, the Caucasian-associated cluster contained 75% to 85% of the approximately 400 genotyped donors.

Each donor was healthy, and each was a bone marrow donor. PCR was performed using 60 Vbeta and 13 Jbeta primers. Profiled with immunoSEQ multiplex PCR; TCRdb holds only in-frame clones, not every one. This sample yields 150,000 or so clones, of which approximately 80% are seen a single time; less than 2.5% belongs to the top ten. General study results and limits: In an earlier analysis, in about 530 donors, most V segments appeared productive either ~87% or ~30% of the time.

The receptor comes from a man aged 45-65 years in good health and CMV-seropositive. The sample was PBMCs.

The CDR3 region is CASSSTLGQAQHF. The CDR3 DNA is TGTGCCAGCAGCTCGACCTTGGGACAGGCCCAGCATTTT. The chain carries TRBV9 and TRBJ1-5, with 8 bases lining up with TRBD1. Looked up from germline, CDR1 is SGDLS and CDR2 is YYNGEE. J gave up 11 bases and V 4 bases, and 8 bases lay outside the gene matches. CDR3 length equals 13 residues.